This T cell receptor (beta chain) was obtained from a study of T cells expressing NK-cell markers. As for the study in general: Sorted CD3+CD56+NKG2C+, CD3+CD56+NKG2C- and CD3+CD56-NKG2C+ T-cell subsets were beta-chain profiled. Seven of the eight sequenced donors were classified as HCMV-seropositive, and one was classified as seronegative. Broader study findings: Top CD8+ clonotypes included the dominant CD3+CD56+NKG2C+ clonotypes in six donors.

Note on this clonotype: What it binds is unknown.

The CDR3 covers 13 residues. Germline lookup yields CDR1 MGHRA and CDR2 YSYEKL. Scientists made TCR beta cDNA using 5'RACE template switching with UMIs. TCRdb re-called the 5' RACE reads; every CDR3 protein appears as one record, without DNA. The sample's table shows under 600,000 distinct CDR3 sequences. Sequencing was carried out using blood T cells: a sorted CD56 or NKG2C T cell subset, CD4+ or CD8+ T cells, or bulk PBMC T cells (not recorded which). V and J are TRBV4-1 and TRBJ2-1; the TRBD2 assignment by TCRdb is unverifiable without DNA. The receptor was isolated from a woman in her fifties or sixties in good health. CDR3 sequence: CASSQVAGGEQFF.